The T cell receptor (beta chain) described here comes from a study of blood T cell repertoires in COVID-19. About the research overall: T cells, B-cell-depleted T cells, or PBMCs supplied cDNA or gDNA.

Assay: immunoSEQ multiplex PCR; the TCRdb copy retains only in-frame clones and omits some. The sample contains approximately 130,000 clones, more than 70% of which appear only once. The germline V gene encodes CDR1 SGHTA and CDR2 FQGNSA. This CDR3 spans 16 amino acids. Trimming took 3 bases from V and 0 from J; bases not matched to a gene: 5. Input material: peripheral blood. The receptor was isolated from a human donor in a cohort sampled during active COVID-19. The chain has TRBV7-2 and TRBJ1-3; 7 bases are a match to TRBD1. In nucleotides, the CDR3 is TGTGCCAGCAGCTTGGCACAGGGGCGCTCTGGAAACACCATATATTTT. Translating it yields CASSLAQGRSGNTIYF.